This T cell receptor beta chain was sequenced during a study of blood T cells in healthy people across ages. Across the study: About one barcoded beta molecule was captured per two T cells (by template switching). Study observations and caveats: Naive T cell percentage showed a strong correlation with TCR beta diversity.

The V gene end was trimmed by 5 bases and the J gene end by 4 bases; junction bases not matched to a gene: 10. CDR1 SGHTA and CDR2 FQGNSA come from the germline V gene. The CDR3 is made up of 16 amino acids. Sample-barcoded 5' priming and a J-beta primer mix drove a second PCR of 7 to 11 cycles. Tagging of each cDNA molecule was performed by a template-switch adaptor with 12 random nucleotides. Every sample returned 2.5 million or more CDR3-containing paired-end reads. In TCRdb, the 5' RACE reads were re-called with MiXCR into one record per CDR3 protein. This sample has approximately 670,000 distinct CDR3 sequences, with around 41% found just once. This clonotype was seen only a few times. Antigen: not known.

Specimen: blood. The sequence came from an older man in good health. The chain employs TRBV7-2 and TRBJ2-2, with TRBD1 identical over 7 bases. The CDR3 nucleotides are TGTGCCAGCAGCCCAAACGGACAGGTTCGCACCGGGGAGCTGTTTTTT. Protein product: CASSPNGQVRTGELFF. The full variable domain, its missing parts supplied by reference TRBV7-2 and TRBJ2-2, is GAGVSQSPSNKVTEKGKDVELRCDPISGHTALYWYRQSLGQGLEFLIYFQGNSAPDKSGLPSDRFSAERTGGSVSTLTIQRTQQEDSAVYLCASSPNGQVRTGELFFGEGSRLTVL.